This T cell receptor (beta chain) was captured in a study of CD8 T cell repertoires and HIV-1 epitope variants. Study summary: Twenty-five autologous and known Gag and Nef epitope variant peptides each stimulated T cells separately. Tested: three Gag epitope families, Nef HW9 and YT9. General study findings and limits: Of nine antigen-specific beta clonotypes, six or seven appeared to cross-react with escape variants. A handful of clonotypes recognized Nef KF9, one HW9, none TAALDMSHF.

In the case of this clone: Antigen specificity is unknown.

Profiled with immunoSEQ multiplex PCR; TCRdb holds only in-frame clones, not every one. The sample carries 4,000 to 5,500 clones, approximately 67% recorded once. Germline CDR1 reads SGHNT; CDR2 reads YYREEE (reference sequence). The CDR3 is made up of 14 amino acids. Trimming cost V 0 bases and J 5 bases; bases outside gene matches: 3. The chain combines TRBV5-4 with TRBJ2-7; the match to TRBD1 covers 9 bases. The sequence derives from a male donor with HIV. Sequencing was done on a sample of cultured CD8+ T cells derived from PBMCs. The DNA of the CDR3 is TGTGCCAGCAGCTTGGGGGGACAGGGTAACGAGCAGTACTTC. This sequence encodes CASSLGGQGNEQYF.